This TCR beta chain was profiled in a study of blood T cell repertoires in COVID-19. TCRdb's table, derived via immunoSEQ multiplex PCR, lists solely in-frame clones and lacks some. The repertoire holds 250,000 to 300,000 clones, with around nine tenths as singletons. The sample consisted of PBMCs or T cells enriched from blood (not recorded which). This receptor was taken from a woman in her sixties who had recovered from COVID-19.

CDR3 protein: CASSLAGLSGYTF. The CDR3 nucleotides are TGCGCCAGCAGCTTGGCAGGGTTGAGTGGCTACACCTTC. The genes are TRBV5-1 and TRBJ1-2; the D gene is possibly TRBD1 (5 bases). Deletions cut 0 bases from V and 7 bases from J, with 10 bases between. Germline V CDR1 and CDR2: SGHRS, YFSETQ. This CDR3 is 13 amino acids long. The whole variable domain, remainder taken from reference TRBV5-1 and TRBJ1-2, is KAGVTQTPRYLIKTRGQQVTLSCSPISGHRSVSWYQQTPGQGLQFLFEYFSETQRNKGNFPGRFSGRQFSNSRSEMNVSTLELGDSALYLCASSLAGLSGYTFGSGTRLTVV.